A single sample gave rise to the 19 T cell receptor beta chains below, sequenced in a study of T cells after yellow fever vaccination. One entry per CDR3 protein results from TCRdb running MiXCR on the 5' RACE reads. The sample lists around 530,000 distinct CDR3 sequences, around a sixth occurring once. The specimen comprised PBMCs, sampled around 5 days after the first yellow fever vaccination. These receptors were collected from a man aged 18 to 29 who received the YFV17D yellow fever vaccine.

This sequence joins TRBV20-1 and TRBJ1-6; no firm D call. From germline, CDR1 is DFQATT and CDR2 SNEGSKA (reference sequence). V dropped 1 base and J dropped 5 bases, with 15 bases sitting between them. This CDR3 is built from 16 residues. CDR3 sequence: CSARVRVGSDNSPLHF. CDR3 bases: TGCAGTGCTAGAGTACGCGTGGGGTCCGATAATTCACCCCTCCACTTT.

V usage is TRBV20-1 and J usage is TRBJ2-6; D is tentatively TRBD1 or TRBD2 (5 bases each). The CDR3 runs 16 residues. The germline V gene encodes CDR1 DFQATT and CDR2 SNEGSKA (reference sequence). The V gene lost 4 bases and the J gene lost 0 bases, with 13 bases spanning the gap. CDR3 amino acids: CSATGLTNSGANVLTF. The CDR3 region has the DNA TGCAGTGCTACGGGGCTGACAAACTCTGGGGCCAACGTCCTGACTTTC.

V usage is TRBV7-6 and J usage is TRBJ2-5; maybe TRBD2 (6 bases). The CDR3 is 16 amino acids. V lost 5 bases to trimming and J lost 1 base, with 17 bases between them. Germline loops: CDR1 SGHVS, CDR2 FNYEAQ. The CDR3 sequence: CASSPRTGLLQETQYF. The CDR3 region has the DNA TGTGCCAGCAGCCCCCGCACCGGACTACTCCAAGAGACCCAGTACTTC.

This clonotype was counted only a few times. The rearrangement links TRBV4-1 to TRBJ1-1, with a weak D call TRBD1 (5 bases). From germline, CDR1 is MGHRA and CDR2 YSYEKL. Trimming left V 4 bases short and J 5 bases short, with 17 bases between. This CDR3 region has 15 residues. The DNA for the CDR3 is TGCGCCAGCAGCCTAGGTCAGGGACCTAGGACTGAAGCTTTCTTT. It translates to CASSLGQGPRTEAFF.

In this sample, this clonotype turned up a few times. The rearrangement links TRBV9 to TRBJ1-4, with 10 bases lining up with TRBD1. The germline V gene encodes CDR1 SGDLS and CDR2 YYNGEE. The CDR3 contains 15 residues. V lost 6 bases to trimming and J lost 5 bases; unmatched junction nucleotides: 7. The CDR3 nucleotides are TGTGCCAGCACCCCCGAGGGACAGGGGAATGAAAAACTGTTTTTT. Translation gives CASTPEGQGNEKLFF. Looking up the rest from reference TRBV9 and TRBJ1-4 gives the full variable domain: DSGVTQTPKHLITATGQRVTLRCSPRSGDLSVYWYQQSLDQGLQFLIQYYNGEERAKGNILERFSAQQFPDLHSELNLSSLELGDSALYFCASTPEGQGNEKLFFGSGTQLSVL.

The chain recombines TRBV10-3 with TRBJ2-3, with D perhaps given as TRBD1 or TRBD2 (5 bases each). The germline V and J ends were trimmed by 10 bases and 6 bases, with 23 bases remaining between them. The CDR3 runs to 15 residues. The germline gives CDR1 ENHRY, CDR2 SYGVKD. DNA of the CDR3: TGTGCCACCATACCCCATGGAGGACAATGGGATACGCAGTATTTT. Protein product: CATIPHGGQWDTQYF.

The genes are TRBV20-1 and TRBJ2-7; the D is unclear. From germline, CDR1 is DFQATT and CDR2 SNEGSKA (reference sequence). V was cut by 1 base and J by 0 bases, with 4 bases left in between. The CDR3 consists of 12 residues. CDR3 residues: CSARVDSYEQYF. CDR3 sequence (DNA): TGCAGTGCTAGAGTCGACTCCTACGAGCAGTACTTC.

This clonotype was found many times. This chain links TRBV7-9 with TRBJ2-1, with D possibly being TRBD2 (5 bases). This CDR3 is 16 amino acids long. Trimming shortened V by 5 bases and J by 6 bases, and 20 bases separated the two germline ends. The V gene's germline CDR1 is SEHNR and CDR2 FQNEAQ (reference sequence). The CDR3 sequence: CASSPIGVLRPNEQFF. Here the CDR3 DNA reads TGTGCCAGCAGCCCCATCGGGGTCCTCCGGCCCAATGAGCAGTTCTTC.

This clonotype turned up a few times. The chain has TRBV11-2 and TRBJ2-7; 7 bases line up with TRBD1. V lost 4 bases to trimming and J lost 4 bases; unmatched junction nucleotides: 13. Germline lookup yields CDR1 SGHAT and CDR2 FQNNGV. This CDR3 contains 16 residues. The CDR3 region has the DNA TGTGCCAGCAGCTCGACCGGGGACAGAGTTAGATACGAGCAGTACTTC. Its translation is CASSSTGDRVRYEQYF. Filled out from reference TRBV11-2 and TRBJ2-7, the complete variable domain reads EAGVAQSPRYKIIEKRQSVAFWCNPISGHATLYWYQQILGQGPKLLIQFQNNGVVDDSQLPKDRFSAERLKGVDSTLKIQPAKLEDSAVYLCASSSTGDRVRYEQYFGPGTRLTVT.

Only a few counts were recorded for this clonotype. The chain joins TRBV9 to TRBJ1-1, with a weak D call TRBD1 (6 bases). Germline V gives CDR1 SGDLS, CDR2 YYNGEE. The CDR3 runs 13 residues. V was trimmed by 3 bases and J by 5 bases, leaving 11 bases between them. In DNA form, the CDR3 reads TGTGCCAGCAGCGGAGAAGGGGGAACTGAAGCTTTCTTT. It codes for CASSGEGGTEAFF.

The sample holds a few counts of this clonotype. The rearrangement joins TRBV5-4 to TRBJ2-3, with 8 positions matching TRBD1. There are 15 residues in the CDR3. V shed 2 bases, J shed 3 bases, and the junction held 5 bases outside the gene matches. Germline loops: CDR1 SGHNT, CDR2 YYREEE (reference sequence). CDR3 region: CASSLQGDPTDTQYF. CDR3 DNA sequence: TGTGCCAGCAGCTTACAGGGGGACCCGACAGATACGCAGTATTTT.

The CDR3: CASSLFDVGGQETQYF. The CDR3, as DNA: TGTGCCAGCAGCTTATTTGACGTGGGGGGCCAAGAGACCCAGTACTTC. The chain couples TRBV7-6 to TRBJ2-5; a possible D gene is TRBD2 (6 bases). Trimming pared 2 bases from V and 1 base from J, leaving 14 bases between. Per the germline V gene, CDR1 is SGHVS and CDR2 is FNYEAQ. This CDR3 has 16 residues.

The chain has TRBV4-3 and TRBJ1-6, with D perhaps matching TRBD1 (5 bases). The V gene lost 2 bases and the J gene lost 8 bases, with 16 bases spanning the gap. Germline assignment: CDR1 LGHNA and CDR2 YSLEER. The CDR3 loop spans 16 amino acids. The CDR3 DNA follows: TGCGCCAGCAGCCAACTAACCGGGACGGTGGATTCACCCCTCCACTTT. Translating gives CASSQLTGTVDSPLHF.

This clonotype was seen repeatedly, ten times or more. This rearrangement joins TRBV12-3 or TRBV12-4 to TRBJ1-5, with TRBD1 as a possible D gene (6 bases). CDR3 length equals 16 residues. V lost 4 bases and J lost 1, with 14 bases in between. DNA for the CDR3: TGTGCCAGCAGTTCCCAGGGGAGGGAGAGCAATCAGCCCCAGCATTTT. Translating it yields CASSSQGRESNQPQHF.

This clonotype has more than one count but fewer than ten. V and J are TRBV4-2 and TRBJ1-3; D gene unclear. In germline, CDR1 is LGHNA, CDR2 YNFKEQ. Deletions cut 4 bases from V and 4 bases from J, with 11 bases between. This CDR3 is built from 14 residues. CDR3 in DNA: TGTGCCAGCAGCCCACACTACCCCGGAAACACCATATATTTT. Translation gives CASSPHYPGNTIYF.

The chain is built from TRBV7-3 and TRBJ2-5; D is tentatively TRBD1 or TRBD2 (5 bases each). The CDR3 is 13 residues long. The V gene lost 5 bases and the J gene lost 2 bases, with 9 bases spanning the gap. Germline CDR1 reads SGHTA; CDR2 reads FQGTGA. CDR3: CASSTGQQETQYF. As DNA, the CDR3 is TGTGCCAGCAGCACGGGGCAGCAAGAGACCCAGTACTTC. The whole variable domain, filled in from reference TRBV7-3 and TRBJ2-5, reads GAGVSQTPSNKVTEKGKYVELRCDPISGHTALYWYRQSLGQGPEFLIYFQGTGAADDSGLPNDRFFAVRPEGSVSTLKIQRTERGDSAVYLCASSTGQQETQYFGPGTRLLVL.

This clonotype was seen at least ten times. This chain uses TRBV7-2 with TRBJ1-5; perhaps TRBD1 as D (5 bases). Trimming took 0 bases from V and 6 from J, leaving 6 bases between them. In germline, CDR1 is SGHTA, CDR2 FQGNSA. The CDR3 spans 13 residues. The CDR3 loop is CASSLARAQPQHF. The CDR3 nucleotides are TGTGCCAGCAGCTTAGCCAGGGCTCAGCCCCAGCATTTT.

The CDR3 nucleotides are TGTGCCAGCAGTTACTTCCGAACAGGGAACGAAAAACTGTTTTTT. Encoded protein: CASSYFRTGNEKLFF. V usage is TRBV6-2 or TRBV6-3 and J usage is TRBJ1-4, with a possible D match to TRBD1 (6 bases). Germline V lookup: CDR1 MNHEY, CDR2 SVGEGT. The CDR3 covers 15 residues. V lost 1 base to trimming and J lost 8 bases, with 14 bases between them.

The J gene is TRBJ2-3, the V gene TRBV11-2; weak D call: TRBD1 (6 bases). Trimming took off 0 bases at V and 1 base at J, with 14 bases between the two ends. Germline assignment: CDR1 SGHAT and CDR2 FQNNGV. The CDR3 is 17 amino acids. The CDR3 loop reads CASSLESRGWGTDTQYF. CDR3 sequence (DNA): TGTGCCAGCAGCTTAGAATCAAGGGGGTGGGGCACAGATACGCAGTATTTT. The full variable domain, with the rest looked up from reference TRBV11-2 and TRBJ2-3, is EAGVAQSPRYKIIEKRQSVAFWCNPISGHATLYWYQQILGQGPKLLIQFQNNGVVDDSQLPKDRFSAERLKGVDSTLKIQPAKLEDSAVYLCASSLESRGWGTDTQYFGPGTRLTVL.